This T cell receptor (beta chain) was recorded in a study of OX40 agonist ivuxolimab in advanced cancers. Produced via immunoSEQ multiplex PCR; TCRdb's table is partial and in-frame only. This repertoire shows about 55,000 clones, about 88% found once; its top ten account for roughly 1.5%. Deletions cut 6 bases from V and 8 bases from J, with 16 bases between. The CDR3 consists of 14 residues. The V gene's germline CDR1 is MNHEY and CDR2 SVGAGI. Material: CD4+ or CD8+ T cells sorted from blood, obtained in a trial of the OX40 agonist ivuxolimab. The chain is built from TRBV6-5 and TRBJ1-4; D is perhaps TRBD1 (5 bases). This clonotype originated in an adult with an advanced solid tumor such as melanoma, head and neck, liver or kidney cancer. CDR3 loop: CASSLGRRGEKLFF. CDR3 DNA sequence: TGTGCCAGCAGCCTCGGTAGAAGGGGAGAAAAACTGTTTTTT.